The 11 T cell receptor beta chains below come from one sample, sequenced in a study of neoadjuvant nivolumab and ipilimumab in lung cancer. The method was immunoSEQ multiplex PCR; TCRdb's version includes in-frame clones alone and lacks a portion of them. Counted here are approximately 26,000 clones, 80% occurring once; the ten biggest clones make up 5% to 7%. This material consisted of peripheral blood, taken before neoadjuvant nivolumab, alone or with ipilimumab. These receptors all stem from an adult with non-small cell lung cancer.

CDR3 sequence reads: CATLGAGGSYEQYF. CDR3 sequence (DNA): TGTGCCACCCTTGGGGCGGGGGGAAGCTACGAGCAGTACTTC. This chain joins TRBV6-5 and TRBJ2-7, with 8 bases matching TRBD2. Trimming took 10 bases from V and 3 from J; bases not matched to a gene: 11. CDR1 is MNHEY and CDR2 is SVGAGI in the germline V gene. The CDR3 is 14 residues long.

V is TRBV27 and J is TRBJ1-6; tentative D call: TRBD1 (5 bases). The CDR3 length is 16 residues. In germline, CDR1 is MNHEY, CDR2 SMNVEV (reference sequence). V was pared by 3 bases and J by 4 bases, with 13 bases between. The CDR3 protein is CASSFLGPLYNSPLHF. The CDR3 DNA reads as TGTGCCAGCAGTTTCTTGGGACCGCTTTATAATTCACCCCTCCACTTT.

This sequence joins TRBV9 and TRBJ1-1, with D unresolved. Germline-derived CDR1 and CDR2 are SGDLS and YYNGEE. The CDR3 is 15 amino acids. Trimming removed 4 bases at V and 6 bases at J, with 19 bases between. The CDR3 loop is CASSPSGNPSAEAFF. CDR3 nucleotides: TGTGCCAGCAGCCCTAGTGGAAACCCAAGTGCTGAAGCTTTCTTT.

The chain recombines TRBV6-5 with TRBJ2-2; a possible D gene is TRBD1 (6 bases). Germline CDR1 MNHEY, CDR2 SVGAGI. V lost 6 bases to trimming and J lost 5 bases, with 16 bases between them. The CDR3 is made up of 15 amino acids. The CDR3 DNA reads TGTGCCAGCAGACGAGGACAGTATTGGACCGGGGAGCTGTTTTTT. It specifies CASRRGQYWTGELFF.

The chain combines TRBV19 with TRBJ1-2, with a possible D match to TRBD1 (5 bases). Deletions cut 6 bases from V and 0 bases from J, with 23 bases between. The CDR3 loop spans 18 amino acids. The germline V gene encodes CDR1 LNHDA and CDR2 SQIVND (reference sequence). CDR3 DNA: TGTGCCAGTAGCCGAGATGGAGGTTGGAGGGGCGCTAACTATGGCTACACCTTC. Translation: CASSRDGGWRGANYGYTF. The complete variable domain, with remaining parts taken from reference TRBV19 and TRBJ1-2, reads DGGITQSPKYLFRKEGQNVTLSCEQNLNHDAMYWYRQDPGQGLRLIYYSQIVNDFQKGDIAEGYSVSREKKESFPLTVTSAQKNPTAFYLCASSRDGGWRGANYGYTFGSGTRLTVV.

This clone was detected a few times. V gene TRBV19 combines with J gene TRBJ1-5; TRBD1 is a possible D gene (6 bases). Germline V CDR1 and CDR2: LNHDA, SQIVND (reference sequence). The CDR3 length is 13 residues. The germline V and J ends were trimmed by 7 bases and 7 bases, with 14 bases remaining between them. The CDR3 DNA follows: TGTGCCAGTAACAGGGAGAAAGAACAGCCCCAGCATTTT. The encoded protein is CASNREKEQPQHF.

The J gene is TRBJ1-2, the V gene TRBV7-2; perhaps TRBD1 as D (6 bases). Germline CDR1 and CDR2: SGHTA and FQGNSA. CDR3 length equals 15 residues. The V and J ends lost 4 bases and 9 bases respectively, with 21 bases between them. The CDR3 sequence is CASSSIQGLGHSYTF. The CDR3 DNA follows: TGTGCCAGCAGCTCAATACAGGGCCTTGGACATAGCTACACCTTC. Full variable domain (outside the CDR3, taken from reference TRBV7-2 and TRBJ1-2): GAGVSQSPSNKVTEKGKDVELRCDPISGHTALYWYRQSLGQGLEFLIYFQGNSAPDKSGLPSDRFSAERTGGSVSTLTIQRTQQEDSAVYLCASSSIQGLGHSYTFGSGTRLTVV.

The chain is built from TRBV2 and TRBJ1-6; D is uncertain. Per germline, CDR1 SNHLY and CDR2 FYNNEI. The CDR3 consists of 15 residues. Trimming removed 7 bases from V and 0 bases from J, with 10 bases in between. The CDR3 nucleotides are TGTGCCAGCAAGGGTGAGGGCTCCTATAATTCACCCCTCCACTTT. Amino acid sequence: CASKGEGSYNSPLHF. Variable domain in full (rest from reference TRBV2 and TRBJ1-6): EPEVTQTPSHQVTQMGQEVILRCVPISNHLYFYWYRQILGQKVEFLVSFYNNEISEKSEIFDDQFSVERPDGSNFTLKIRSTKLEDSAMYFCASKGEGSYNSPLHFGNGTRLTVT.

The chain joins TRBV10-3 to TRBJ1-6; D possibly corresponds to TRBD1 (5 bases). Trimming removed 4 bases from V and 9 bases from J, with 10 bases in between. This CDR3 has 13 amino acids. Germline values: CDR1 ENHRY, CDR2 SYGVKD. CDR3 protein: CAISAERGSPLHF. The CDR3 DNA reads TGTGCCATCAGTGCGGAGAGGGGTTCACCCCTCCACTTT.

This chain joins TRBV6-4 and TRBJ2-1; perhaps TRBD2 as D (6 bases). CDR1 MRHNA and CDR2 SNTAGT come from the germline V gene. Trimming removed 5 bases at V and 8 bases at J, with 16 bases between. This CDR3 region has 14 residues. CDR3 sequence: CASSPLAFGDEQFF. In DNA form, the CDR3 reads TGTGCCAGCAGTCCTCTAGCGTTCGGGGATGAGCAGTTCTTC.

This chain uses TRBV18 with TRBJ2-6, with unresolved D. Germline lookup yields CDR1 KGHSH and CDR2 LQKENI. The germline V and J ends were trimmed by 2 bases and 0 bases, with 5 bases remaining between them. The CDR3 has 15 residues. CDR3 sequence (DNA): TGTGCCAGCTCACCATCAGACTCTGGGGCCAACGTCCTGACTTTC. The encoded protein is CASSPSDSGANVLTF.